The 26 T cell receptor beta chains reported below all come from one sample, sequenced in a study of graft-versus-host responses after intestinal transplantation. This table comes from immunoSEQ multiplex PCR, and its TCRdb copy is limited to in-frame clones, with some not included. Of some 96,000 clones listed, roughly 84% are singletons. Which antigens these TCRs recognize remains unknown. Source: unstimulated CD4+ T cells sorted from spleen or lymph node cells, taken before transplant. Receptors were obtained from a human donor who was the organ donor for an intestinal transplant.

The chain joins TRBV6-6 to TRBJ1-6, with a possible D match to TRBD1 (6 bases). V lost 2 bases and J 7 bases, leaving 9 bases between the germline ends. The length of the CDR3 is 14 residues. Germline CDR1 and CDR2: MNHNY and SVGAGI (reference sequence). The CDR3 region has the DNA TGTGCCAGCAGTTACACGACAGGAAATTCACCCCTCCACTTT. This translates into CASSYTTGNSPLHF.

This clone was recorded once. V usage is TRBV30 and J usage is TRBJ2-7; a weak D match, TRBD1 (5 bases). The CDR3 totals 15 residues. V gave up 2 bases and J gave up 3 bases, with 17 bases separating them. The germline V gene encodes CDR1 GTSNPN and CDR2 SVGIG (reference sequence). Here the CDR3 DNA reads TGTGCCTGGAGTTTCCGATCGACAGTTTACTACGAGCAGTACTTC. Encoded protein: CAWSFRSTVYYEQYF.

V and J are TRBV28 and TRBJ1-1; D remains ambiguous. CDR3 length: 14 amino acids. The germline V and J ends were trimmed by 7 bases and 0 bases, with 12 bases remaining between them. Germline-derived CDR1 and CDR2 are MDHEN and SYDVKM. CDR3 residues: CASTLGFVNTEAFF. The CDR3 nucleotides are TGTGCCAGCACCCTAGGTTTCGTGAACACTGAAGCTTTCTTT.

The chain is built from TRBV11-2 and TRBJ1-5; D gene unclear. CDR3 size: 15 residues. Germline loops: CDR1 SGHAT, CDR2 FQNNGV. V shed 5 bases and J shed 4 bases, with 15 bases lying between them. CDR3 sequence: CASSQGQLGNQPQHF. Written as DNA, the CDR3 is TGTGCCAGCAGCCAAGGTCAGTTAGGGAATCAGCCCCAGCATTTT.

The CDR3 nucleotides are TGTGCCAGCAGGGAATGGACCGCAGAAGCTTTCTTT. Translation: CASREWTAEAFF. V is TRBV2 and J is TRBJ1-1; no clear D gene. V was cut by 6 bases and J by 8 bases, with 13 bases left in between. The CDR3 extends over 12 amino acids. Germline V gene sequence: CDR1 SNHLY, CDR2 FYNNEI.

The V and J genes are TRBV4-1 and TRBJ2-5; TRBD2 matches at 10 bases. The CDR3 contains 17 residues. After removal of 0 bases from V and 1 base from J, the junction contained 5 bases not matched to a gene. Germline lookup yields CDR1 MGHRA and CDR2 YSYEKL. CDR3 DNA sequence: TGCGCCAGCAGCCAAGATAAGAGCGGGGGGGCCCAAGAGACCCAGTACTTC. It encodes CASSQDKSGGAQETQYF.

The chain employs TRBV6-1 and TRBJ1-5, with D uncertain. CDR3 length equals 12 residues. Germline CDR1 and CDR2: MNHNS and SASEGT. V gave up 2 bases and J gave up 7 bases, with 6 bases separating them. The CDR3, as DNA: TGTGCCAGCAGTGAAATGAACCAGCCCCAGCATTTT. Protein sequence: CASSEMNQPQHF.

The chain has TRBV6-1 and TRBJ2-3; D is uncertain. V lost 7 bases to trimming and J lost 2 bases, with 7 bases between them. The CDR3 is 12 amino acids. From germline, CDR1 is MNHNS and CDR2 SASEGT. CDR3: CASNRFTDTQYF. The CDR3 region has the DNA TGTGCCAGCAACAGATTCACAGATACGCAGTATTTT.

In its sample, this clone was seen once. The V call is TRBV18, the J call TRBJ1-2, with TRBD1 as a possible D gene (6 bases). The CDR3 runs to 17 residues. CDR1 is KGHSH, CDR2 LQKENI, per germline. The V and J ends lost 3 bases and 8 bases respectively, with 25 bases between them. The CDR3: CASSPGAENRVREGYTF. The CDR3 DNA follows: TGTGCCAGCTCACCCGGTGCGGAGAACAGGGTTCGTGAGGGCTACACCTTC.

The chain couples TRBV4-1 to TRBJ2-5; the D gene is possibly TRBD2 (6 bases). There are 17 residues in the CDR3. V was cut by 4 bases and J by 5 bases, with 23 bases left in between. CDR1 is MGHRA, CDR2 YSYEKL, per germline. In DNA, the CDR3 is TGCGCCAGCAGCCCAATTGGTGGGCAGTCTGGAGGGGAGACCCAGTACTTC. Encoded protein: CASSPIGGQSGGETQYF.

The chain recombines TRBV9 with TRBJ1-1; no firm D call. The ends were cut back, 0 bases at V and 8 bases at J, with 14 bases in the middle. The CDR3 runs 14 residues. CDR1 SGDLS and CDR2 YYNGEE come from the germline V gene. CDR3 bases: TGTGCCAGCAGCGTAGCTGGAATCCACGAAGAAGCTTTCTTT. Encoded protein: CASSVAGIHEEAFF.

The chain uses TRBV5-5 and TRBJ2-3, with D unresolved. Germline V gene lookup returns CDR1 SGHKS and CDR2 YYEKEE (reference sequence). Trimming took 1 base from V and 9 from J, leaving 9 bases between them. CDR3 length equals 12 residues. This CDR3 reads CASSLSELTQYF. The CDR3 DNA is TGTGCCAGCAGCTTGAGTGAATTAACGCAGTATTTT.

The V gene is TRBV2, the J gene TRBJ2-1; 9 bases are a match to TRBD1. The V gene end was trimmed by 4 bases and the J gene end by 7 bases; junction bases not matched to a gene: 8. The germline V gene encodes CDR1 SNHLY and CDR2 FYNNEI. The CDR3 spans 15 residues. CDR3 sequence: CASSARDRDRNEQFF. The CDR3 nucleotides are TGTGCCAGCAGTGCCCGGGACAGGGATCGGAATGAGCAGTTCTTC.

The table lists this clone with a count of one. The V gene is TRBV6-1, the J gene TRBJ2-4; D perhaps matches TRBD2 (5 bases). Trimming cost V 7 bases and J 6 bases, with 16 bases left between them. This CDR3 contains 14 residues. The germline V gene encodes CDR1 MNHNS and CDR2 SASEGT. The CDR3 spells CASIRAGSGNIQYF. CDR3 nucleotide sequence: TGTGCCAGCATTAGGGCGGGCTCCGGAAACATTCAGTACTTC.

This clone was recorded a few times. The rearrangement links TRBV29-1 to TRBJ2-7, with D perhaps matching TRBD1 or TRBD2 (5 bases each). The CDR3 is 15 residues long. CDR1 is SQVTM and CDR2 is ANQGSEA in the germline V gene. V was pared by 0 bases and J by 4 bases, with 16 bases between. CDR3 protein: CSVEDLGTAGYEQYF. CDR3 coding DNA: TGCAGCGTTGAAGATCTGGGGACCGCAGGATACGAGCAGTACTTC.

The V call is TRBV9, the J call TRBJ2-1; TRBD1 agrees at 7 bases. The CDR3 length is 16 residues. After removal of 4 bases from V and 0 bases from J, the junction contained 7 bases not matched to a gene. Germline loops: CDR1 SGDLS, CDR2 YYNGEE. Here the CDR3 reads CASSNMGQSSYNEQFF. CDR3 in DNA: TGTGCCAGCAGCAATATGGGACAGAGCTCCTACAATGAGCAGTTCTTC.

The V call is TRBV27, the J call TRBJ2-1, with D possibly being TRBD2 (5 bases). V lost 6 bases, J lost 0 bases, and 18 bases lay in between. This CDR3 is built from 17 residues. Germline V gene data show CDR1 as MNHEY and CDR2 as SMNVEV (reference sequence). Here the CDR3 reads CASRTLRLADSYNEQFF. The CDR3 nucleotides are TGTGCCAGCAGGACCCTCCGGCTAGCCGACTCCTACAATGAGCAGTTCTTC.

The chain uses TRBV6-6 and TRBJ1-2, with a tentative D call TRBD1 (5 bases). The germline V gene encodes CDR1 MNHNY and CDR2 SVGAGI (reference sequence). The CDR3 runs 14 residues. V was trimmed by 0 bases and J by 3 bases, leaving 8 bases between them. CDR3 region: CASSYSTEYYGYTF. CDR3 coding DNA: TGTGCCAGCAGTTACTCGACAGAATACTATGGCTACACCTTC.

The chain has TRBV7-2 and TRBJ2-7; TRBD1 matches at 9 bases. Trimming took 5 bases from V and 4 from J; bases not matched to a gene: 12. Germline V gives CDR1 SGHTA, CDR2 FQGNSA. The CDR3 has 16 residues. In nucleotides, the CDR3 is TGTGCCAGCAGCACGGCCCCCGGGACAGGGAAGTACGAGCAGTACTTC. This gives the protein CASSTAPGTGKYEQYF.

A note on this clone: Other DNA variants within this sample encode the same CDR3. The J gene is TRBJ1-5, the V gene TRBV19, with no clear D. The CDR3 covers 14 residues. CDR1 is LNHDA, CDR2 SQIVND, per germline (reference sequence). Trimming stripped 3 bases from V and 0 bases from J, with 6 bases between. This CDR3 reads CASSIDYSNQPQHF. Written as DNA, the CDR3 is TGTGCCAGTAGTATTGACTATAGCAATCAGCCCCAGCATTTT.

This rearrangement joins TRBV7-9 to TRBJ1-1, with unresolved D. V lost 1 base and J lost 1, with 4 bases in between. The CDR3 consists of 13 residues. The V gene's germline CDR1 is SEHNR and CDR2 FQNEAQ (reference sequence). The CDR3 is CASSLVPNTEAFF. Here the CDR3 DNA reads TGTGCCAGCAGCTTAGTCCCGAACACTGAAGCTTTCTTT.

CDR3 in amino acids: CASKLGNPGHSYEQYF. In DNA form, the CDR3 reads TGTGCCAGCAAATTGGGTAATCCAGGTCATTCCTACGAGCAGTACTTC. The V gene is TRBV27, the J gene TRBJ2-7; D gene unclear. The CDR3 totals 16 residues. CDR1 MNHEY and CDR2 SMNVEV come from the germline V gene (reference sequence). Between the trimmed V and J ends, which lost 7 bases and 1 base, there was a span of 20 bases.

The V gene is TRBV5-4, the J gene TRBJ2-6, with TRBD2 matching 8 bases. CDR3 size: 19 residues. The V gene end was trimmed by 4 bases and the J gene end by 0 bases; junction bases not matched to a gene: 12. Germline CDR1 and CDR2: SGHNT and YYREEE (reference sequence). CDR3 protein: CASSGIAGFDSSGANVLTF. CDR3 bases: TGTGCCAGCAGCGGGATAGCGGGGTTCGATAGCTCTGGGGCCAACGTCCTGACTTTC.

The CDR3 here is CASSISRGHTGELFF. The CDR3 nucleotides read TGTGCCAGCAGTATAAGTAGGGGGCACACCGGGGAGCTGTTTTTT. This chain joins TRBV27 and TRBJ2-2, with TRBD1 matching 7 bases. The CDR3 extends over 15 amino acids. Trimming cost V 5 bases and J 3 bases; bases outside gene matches: 6. Germline CDR1 and CDR2: MNHEY and SMNVEV (reference sequence).

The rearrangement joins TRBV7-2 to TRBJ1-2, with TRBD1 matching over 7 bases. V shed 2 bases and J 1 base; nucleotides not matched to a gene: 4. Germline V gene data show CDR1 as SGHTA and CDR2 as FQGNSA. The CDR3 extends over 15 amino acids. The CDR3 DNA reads TGTGCCAGCAGCTTAAGGGGACAGCTTAACTATGGCTACACCTTC. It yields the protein CASSLRGQLNYGYTF.

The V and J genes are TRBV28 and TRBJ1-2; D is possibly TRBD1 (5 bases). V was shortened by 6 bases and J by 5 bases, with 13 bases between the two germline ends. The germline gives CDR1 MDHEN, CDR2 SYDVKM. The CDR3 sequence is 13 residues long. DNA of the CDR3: TGTGCCAGCAGACCTCCGGGACGTTATGGCTACACCTTC. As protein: CASRPPGRYGYTF.